This TCR beta chain was recorded in a study of T cell responses to AZD1222 COVID-19 vaccine. Broader study findings: Most donors were white British, females outnumbered males, and clonal diversity was possibly underestimated. The reported proportion of spike-specific TCRs targeting unmutated variant regions was nearly half. Seropositive at baseline were only six AZD1222 recipients. Repertoire samples came only from after the peak T cell response.

To note about this clone: The antigen remains undetermined.

This CDR3 has 11 amino acids. The V and J ends lost 0 bases and 7 bases respectively, with 6 bases between them. Germline values: CDR1 DFQATT, CDR2 SNEGSKA (reference sequence). Using immunoSEQ multiplex PCR, the repertoire was profiled, and TCRdb retains in-frame clones only, with some absent. The sample holds 140,000 to 150,000 clones, more than 80% seen once. The specimen was peripheral blood, collected on day 0 of AZD1222 vaccination. This TCR derives from an adult in good health. This chain uses TRBV20-1 with TRBJ1-1, with D unresolved. The CDR3 coding sequence is TGCAGTGCTAGAGAACCAGGTGAAGCTTTCTTT. It specifies CSAREPGEAFF.